This entry is about one TCR beta chain. Its antigen is undetermined. Presence of unique molecular identifiers characterized the TCR beta cDNA libraries. It was from roughly 1 to 10 million T cells that some 500,000 cDNA molecules came. TCRdb fed the PCR reads into MiXCR, producing one record per CDR3 protein. The sample has hundreds of thousands of distinct CDR3 sequences, roughly 27% seen once. This sample is drawn from a study of post-analysis software for immune sequencing data. Looking at the study overall: Relapsing-remitting, secondary progressive and progressive-relapsing forms of multiple sclerosis all featured among disease courses. General observations from the study: In patients, about 5 TRBV segments were more frequent than in controls, with TRBV5-6, TRBV5-1 and TRBV20-1 among them. F measure clustering grouped samples strongly by preparation batch. Compared against controls, patients with multiple sclerosis displayed significantly lower normalized Chao1 diversity.

The V end was cut by 3 bases, the J end by 0 bases, with 14 bases between. The length of the CDR3 is 16 residues. The rearrangement links TRBV12-3 or TRBV12-4 to TRBJ1-1, with D possibly being TRBD1 (5 bases). Sequenced material: blood. The source is a girl aged 5-17 years with multiple sclerosis. CDR3 region: CASSFRDRAVNTEAFF. CDR3 in DNA: TGTGCCAGCAGTTTCCGGGACCGGGCGGTGAACACTGAAGCTTTCTTT.